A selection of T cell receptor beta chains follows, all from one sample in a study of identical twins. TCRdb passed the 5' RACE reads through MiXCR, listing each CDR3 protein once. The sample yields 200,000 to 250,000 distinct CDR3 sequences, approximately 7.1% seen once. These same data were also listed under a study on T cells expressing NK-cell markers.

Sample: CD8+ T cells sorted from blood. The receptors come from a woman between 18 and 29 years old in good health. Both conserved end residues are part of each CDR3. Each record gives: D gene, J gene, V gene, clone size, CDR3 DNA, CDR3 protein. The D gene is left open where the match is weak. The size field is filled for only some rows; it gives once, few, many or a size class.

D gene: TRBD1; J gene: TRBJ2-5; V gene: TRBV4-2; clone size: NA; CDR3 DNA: TGTGCCAGCAGCCAAGATCAAGGGACAGCGTACCAAGAGACCCAGTACTTC; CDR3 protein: CASSQDQGTAYQETQYF
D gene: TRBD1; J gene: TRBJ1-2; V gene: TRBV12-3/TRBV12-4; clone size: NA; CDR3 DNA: TGTGCCAGCGCGTCCGGGACAGGGGATGGCTACACCTTC; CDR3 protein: CASASGTGDGYTF
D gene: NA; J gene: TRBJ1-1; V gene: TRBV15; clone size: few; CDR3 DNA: TGTGCCACCAGCAGGGAAAACACTGAAGCTTTCTTT; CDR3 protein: CATSRENTEAFF
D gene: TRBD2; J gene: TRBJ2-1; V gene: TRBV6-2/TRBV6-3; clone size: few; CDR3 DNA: TGTGCCAGCAGTTACGCCGGGACTAGCGATTACTCCTACAATGAGCAGTTCTTC; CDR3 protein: CASSYAGTSDYSYNEQFF
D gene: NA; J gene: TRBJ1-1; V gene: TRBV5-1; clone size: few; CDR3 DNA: TGCGCCAGCAGCTTCTGGGGGACCCTGGGAACTGAAGCTTTCTTT; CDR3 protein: CASSFWGTLGTEAFF
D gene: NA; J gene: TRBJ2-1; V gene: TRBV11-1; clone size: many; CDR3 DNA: TGTGCCAGCAGCAAGGGCGACCCAATAAGAAGCTCCTACAATGAGCAGTTCTTC; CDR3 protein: CASSKGDPIRSSYNEQFF
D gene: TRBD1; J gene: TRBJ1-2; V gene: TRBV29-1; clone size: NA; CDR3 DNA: TGCAGCGTCCAACAGGGGGCTAACTATGGCTACACCTTC; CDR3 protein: CSVQQGANYGYTF
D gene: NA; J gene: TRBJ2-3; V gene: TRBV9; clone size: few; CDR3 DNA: TGTGCCAGTGGGTTTATGGGGGGCACAGATACGCAGTATTTT; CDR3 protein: CASGFMGGTDTQYF
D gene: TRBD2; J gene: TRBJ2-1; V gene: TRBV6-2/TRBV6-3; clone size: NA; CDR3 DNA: TGTGCCAGCCGACCGAGAGTACTAGCGGGTACGAGCTCCTACAATGAGCAGTTCTTC; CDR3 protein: CASRPRVLAGTSSYNEQFF
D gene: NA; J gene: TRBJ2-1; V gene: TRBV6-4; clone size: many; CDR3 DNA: TGTGCCAGCAGTGCTCAGGAGGCGTCCTACAATGAGCAGTTCTTC; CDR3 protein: CASSAQEASYNEQFF
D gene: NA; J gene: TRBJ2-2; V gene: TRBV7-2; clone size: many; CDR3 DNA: TGTGCCAGCAGCTTACGGGGCGGGGAGCTGTTTTTT; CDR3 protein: CASSLRGGELFF
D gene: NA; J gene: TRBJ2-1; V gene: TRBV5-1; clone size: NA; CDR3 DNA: TGCGCCAGCAGAACAGGGGCGGGGAATGAGCAGTTCTTC; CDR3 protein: CASRTGAGNEQFF
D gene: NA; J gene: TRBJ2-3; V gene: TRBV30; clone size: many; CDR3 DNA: TGTGCCTGGAGTCGGCCCGGTACGCAGTATTTT; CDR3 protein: CAWSRPGTQYF
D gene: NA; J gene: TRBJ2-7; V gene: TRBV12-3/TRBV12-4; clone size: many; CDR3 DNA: TGTGCCAGCAGTTTAGCAGGGCTAGGGGACGAGCAGTACTTC; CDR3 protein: CASSLAGLGDEQYF
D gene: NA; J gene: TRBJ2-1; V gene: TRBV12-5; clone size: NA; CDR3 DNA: TGTGCTAGTGGGGGGGACCTTTACAATGAGCAGTTCTTC; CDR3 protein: CASGGDLYNEQFF
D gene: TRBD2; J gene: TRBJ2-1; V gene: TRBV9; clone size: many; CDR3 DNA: TGTGCCAGCGCCGGACTAGCGGGAGGAGGAAATGAGCAGTTCTTC; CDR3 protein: CASAGLAGGGNEQFF
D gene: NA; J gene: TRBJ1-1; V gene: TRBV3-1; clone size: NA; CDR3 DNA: TGTGCCAGCAGCCAACAGGGGCTCAGGAACACTGAAGCTTTCTTT; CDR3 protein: CASSQQGLRNTEAFF
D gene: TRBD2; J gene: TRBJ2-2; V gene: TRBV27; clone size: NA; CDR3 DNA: TGTGCCAGCAGTCCACCCCGGGGGGACACCGGGGAGCTGTTTTTT; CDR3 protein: CASSPPRGDTGELFF
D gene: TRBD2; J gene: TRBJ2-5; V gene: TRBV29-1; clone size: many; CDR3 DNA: TGCAGCGCCCCGGGGGGGGAGACCCAGTACTTC; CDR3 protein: CSAPGGETQYF
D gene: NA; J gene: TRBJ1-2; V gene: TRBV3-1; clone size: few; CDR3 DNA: TGTGCCGGGTATACTGTTAACTATGGCTACACCTTC; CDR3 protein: CAGYTVNYGYTF
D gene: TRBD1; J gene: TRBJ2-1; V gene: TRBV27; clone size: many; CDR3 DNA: TGTGCCAGCAGTTCGGACAGGGGGCTTACTAGCGGGTACAATGACTATGAGCAGTTCTTC; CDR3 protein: CASSSDRGLTSGYNDYEQFF
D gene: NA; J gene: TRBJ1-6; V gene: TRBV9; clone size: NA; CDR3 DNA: TGTGCCAGCAGCCCCGGGACTGACAATTCACCCCTCCACTTT; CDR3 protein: CASSPGTDNSPLHF
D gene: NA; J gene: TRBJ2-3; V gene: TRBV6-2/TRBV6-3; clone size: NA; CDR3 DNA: TGTGCCAGCAGTTATTCAGTGGATACGCAGTATTTT; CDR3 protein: CASSYSVDTQYF
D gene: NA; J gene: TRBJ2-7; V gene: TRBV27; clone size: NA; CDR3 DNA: TGTGCCAGCAGTTTCGGGACCTACTACGAGCAGTACTTC; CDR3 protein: CASSFGTYYEQYF
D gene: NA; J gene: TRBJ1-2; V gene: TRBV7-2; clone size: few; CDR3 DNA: TGTGCCAGCAGCGACGGACGAAGCTACACCTTC; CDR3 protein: CASSDGRSYTF
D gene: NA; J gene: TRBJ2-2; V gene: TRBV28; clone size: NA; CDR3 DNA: TGTGCCAGCACCACCTTTTTGGCAACCGGGGAGCTGTTTTTT; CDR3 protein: CASTTFLATGELFF
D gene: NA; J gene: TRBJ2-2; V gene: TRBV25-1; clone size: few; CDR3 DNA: TGTGCCAGCAGTGAATATGAGACAACCACGAACACCGGGGAGCTGTTTTTT; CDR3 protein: CASSEYETTTNTGELFF
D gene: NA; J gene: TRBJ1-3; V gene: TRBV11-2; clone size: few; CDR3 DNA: TGTGCCAGCAGCTTCAAAGGAAACACCATATATTTT; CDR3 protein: CASSFKGNTIYF
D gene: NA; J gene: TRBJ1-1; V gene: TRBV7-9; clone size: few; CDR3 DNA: TGTGCCAGCAGCTCGGGTTGGGAAGGGGCTTTCTTT; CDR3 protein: CASSSGWEGAFF
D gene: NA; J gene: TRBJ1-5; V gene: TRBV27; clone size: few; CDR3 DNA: TGTGCCAGCAGTTTAATTAAGGGGGGCGGGCAGCCCCAGCATTTT; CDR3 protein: CASSLIKGGGQPQHF
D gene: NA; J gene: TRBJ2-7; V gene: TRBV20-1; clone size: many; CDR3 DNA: TGCAGTGCTAGAGGGGACGTCTCCTACGAGCAGTACTTC; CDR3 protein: CSARGDVSYEQYF
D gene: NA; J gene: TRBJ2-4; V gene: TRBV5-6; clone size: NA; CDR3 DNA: TGTGCCAGCAGCTACACCAAAAACATTCAGTACTTC; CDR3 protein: CASSYTKNIQYF
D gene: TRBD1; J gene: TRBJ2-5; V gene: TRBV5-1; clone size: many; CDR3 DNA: TGCGCCAGCAGCTGGACAGGGGGTTTGGAGACCCAGTACTTC; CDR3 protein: CASSWTGGLETQYF